The present T cell receptor beta chain was sequenced within a study of memory CD8 T cells in hepatitis C reinfection. About the study: Peak reinfection sampling occurred 3 to 8 weeks after detected reinfection.

This CDR3 comprises 13 residues. V was clipped by 4 bases and J by 8 bases, with 11 bases between them. CDR1 is LNHNV and CDR2 is YYDKDF in the germline V gene (reference sequence). Whole-study findings and limits: Roughly five donors were too few for definitive public clonotype conclusions.

About this clone itself: Its antigen is unidentified.

The time point is: peak reinfection, 3 to 8 weeks after reinfection detection. TCR sequencing was done directly ex vivo on sorted cells, without expansion in vitro. At all three reinfection time points, viable CD3+ CD8+ CD45RO- cells from a couple of donors served as controls. Here immunoSEQ multiplex PCR was the method, and the copy in TCRdb shows in-frame clones only, minus some. The sample lists over 35,000 clones; approximately 88% were seen once. The rearrangement joins TRBV15 to TRBJ1-4; D unresolved. The source of this sequence is a man aged 18-30 years with hepatitis C virus infection. The sample consisted of naive CD8+ T cells sorted from blood. CDR3 protein: CATSKGAGEKLFF. CDR3 coding DNA: TGTGCCACCAGCAAGGGCGCGGGCGAAAAACTGTTTTTT.